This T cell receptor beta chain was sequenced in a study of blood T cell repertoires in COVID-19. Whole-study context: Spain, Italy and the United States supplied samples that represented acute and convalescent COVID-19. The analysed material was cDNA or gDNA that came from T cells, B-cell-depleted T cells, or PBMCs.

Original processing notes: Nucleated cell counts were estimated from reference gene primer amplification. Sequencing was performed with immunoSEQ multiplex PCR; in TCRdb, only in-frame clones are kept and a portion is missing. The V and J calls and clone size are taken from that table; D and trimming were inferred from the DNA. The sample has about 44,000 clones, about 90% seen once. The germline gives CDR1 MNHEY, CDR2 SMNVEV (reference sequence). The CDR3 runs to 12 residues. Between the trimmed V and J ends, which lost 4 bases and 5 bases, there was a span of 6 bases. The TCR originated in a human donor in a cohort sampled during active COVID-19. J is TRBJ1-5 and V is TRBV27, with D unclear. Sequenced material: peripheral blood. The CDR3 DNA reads TGTGCCAGCAGTTCCTCCGATCAGCCCCAGCATTTT. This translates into CASSSSDQPQHF.